This T cell receptor (beta chain) was obtained from a study of blood T cell repertoires in COVID-19. Study overall: Acute and convalescent COVID-19 specimens originated in the United States, Italy and Spain. T cells, B-cell-depleted T cells, or PBMCs provided the cDNA or gDNA that served as material.

Trimming shortened V by 5 bases and J by 2 bases, and 7 bases separated the two germline ends. Germline CDR1 reads MNHEY; CDR2 reads SVGEGT. This CDR3 is 14 amino acids long. Methods used by the authors: Counts of nucleated cells, estimated from reference gene primer amplification, were obtained. TCRdb keeps only in-frame clones here, not all; method: immunoSEQ multiplex PCR. From that table come the V and J calls and clone size; the DNA was used to work out D and trimming. The top ten hold about a tenth of the sample, which has about 70,000 clones, 87% seen once. Source material: peripheral blood. The chain carries TRBV6-2 or TRBV6-3 and TRBJ2-6, with D possibly being TRBD2 (5 bases). The receptor was derived from a woman under 30 with acute or convalescent COVID-19. CDR3 region: CASSLGTGANVLTF. The CDR3 DNA is TGTGCCAGCAGTCTCGGGACTGGGGCCAACGTCCTGACTTTC.